Here is one T cell receptor beta chain with its context. Its antigen is as yet unknown. One junction end disagrees with the germline gene, perhaps due to a read error. The iRepertoire nested amplicon-rescue multiplex PCR amplified TCR alpha and beta CDR3s from RNA. TCRdb re-called the multiplex PCR reads through MiXCR, storing one row per CDR3 protein. This sample yields about 410,000 distinct CDR3 sequences, of which 41% are seen a single time; more than 10% belongs to the top ten. There are 12 residues in the CDR3. Germline assignment: CDR1 SQVTM and CDR2 ANQGSEA. The record originates from a study of glioma-infiltrating T cells. Whole-study context: Low-grade gliomas were grade II; glioblastomas were grade IV at initial diagnosis. General study findings and limits: Patients with low tissue-blood divergence carried a signature set of shared blood CDR3 motifs.

V gene TRBV29-1 combines with J gene TRBJ1-5; D gene unclear. The sample comprised glioma tissue, nonneoplastic brain tissue, or PBMCs (not recorded which). The TCR was taken from a human donor with low-grade glioma or glioblastoma, undergoing nonglioma brain surgery, or in good health (not recorded which). The CDR3, as DNA: TGCATCGTTGCGGGTAGCAATCAGCCCCAGCATTTT. Translation gives CIVAGSNQPQHF.